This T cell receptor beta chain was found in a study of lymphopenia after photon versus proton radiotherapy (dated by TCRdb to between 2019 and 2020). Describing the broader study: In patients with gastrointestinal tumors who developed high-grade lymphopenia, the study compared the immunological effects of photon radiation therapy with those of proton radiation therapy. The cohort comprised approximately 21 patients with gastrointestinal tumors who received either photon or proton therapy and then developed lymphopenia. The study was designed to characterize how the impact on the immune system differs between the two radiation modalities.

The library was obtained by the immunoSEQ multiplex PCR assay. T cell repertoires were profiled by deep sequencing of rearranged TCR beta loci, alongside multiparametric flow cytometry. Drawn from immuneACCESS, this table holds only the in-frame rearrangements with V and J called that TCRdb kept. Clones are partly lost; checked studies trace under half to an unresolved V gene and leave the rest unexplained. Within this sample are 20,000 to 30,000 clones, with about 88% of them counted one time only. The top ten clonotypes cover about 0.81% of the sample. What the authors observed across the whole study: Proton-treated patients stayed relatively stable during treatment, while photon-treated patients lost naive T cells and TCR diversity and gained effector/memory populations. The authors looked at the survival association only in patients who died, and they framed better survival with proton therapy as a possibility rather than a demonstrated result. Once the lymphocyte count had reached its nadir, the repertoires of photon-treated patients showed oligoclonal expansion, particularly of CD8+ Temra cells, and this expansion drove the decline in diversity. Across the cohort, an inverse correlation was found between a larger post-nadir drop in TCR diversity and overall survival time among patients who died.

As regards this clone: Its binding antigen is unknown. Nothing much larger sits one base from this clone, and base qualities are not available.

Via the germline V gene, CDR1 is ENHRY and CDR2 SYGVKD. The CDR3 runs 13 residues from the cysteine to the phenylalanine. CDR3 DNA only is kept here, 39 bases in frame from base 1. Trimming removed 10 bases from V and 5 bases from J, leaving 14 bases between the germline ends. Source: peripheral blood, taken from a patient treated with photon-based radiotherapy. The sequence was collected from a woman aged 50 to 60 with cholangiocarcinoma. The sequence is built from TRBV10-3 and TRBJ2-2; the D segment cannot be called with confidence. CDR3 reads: CATLRPGTGELFF. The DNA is TGTGCCACTCTCCGGCCTGGAACCGGGGAGCTGTTTTTT.